This T cell receptor beta chain was identified in a study of blood T cells in healthy people across ages. Study information: Template switching picked up about one barcoded beta molecule for each two T cells.

This CDR3 spans 14 amino acids. The germline V gene encodes CDR1 SGHTA and CDR2 FQGNSA. V was shortened by 1 base and J by 3 bases, with 7 bases between the two germline ends. Alongside a J-beta primer mix, a sample-barcoded 5' primer served in a second PCR lasting roughly 6 to 11 cycles. All samples yielded 3 million or more CDR3-containing paired-end reads. TCRdb independently ran MiXCR on the 5' RACE reads; one entry per CDR3 protein. This sample has about 1.5 million distinct CDR3 sequences, with about 45% found just once. The chain joins TRBV7-2 to TRBJ2-1; the D is unclear. The TCR comes from a young woman in good health. Material for sequencing was blood. The CDR3 DNA reads as TGTGCCAGCAGCTTAGGGTGGGGCTACAATGAGCAGTTCTTC. This encodes CASSLGWGYNEQFF.